One sample yielded the 26 T cell receptor beta chains listed below, sequenced in a study of blood T cell repertoires in COVID-19. Produced via immunoSEQ multiplex PCR; TCRdb's table is partial and in-frame only. The repertoire holds 60,000 to 90,000 clones, approximately 84% seen once, with approximately 6.2% in the top ten. Material for sequencing was peripheral blood. The source is a man aged 55 to 70 with active or convalescent COVID-19.

This chain joins TRBV10-3 and TRBJ1-6, with D unclear. From germline, CDR1 is ENHRY and CDR2 SYGVKD. The length of the CDR3 is 16 residues. With 8 bases removed from V and 3 bases from J, the gap between germline ends came to 17 bases. The CDR3 loop is CAIGTAGAGYNSPLHF. CDR3 in DNA: TGTGCCATCGGAACGGCAGGAGCGGGCTATAATTCACCCCTCCACTTT.

This chain uses TRBV5-6 with TRBJ2-7, with TRBD1 matching over 7 bases. The CDR3 length is 15 residues. The germline V gene has CDR1 SGHDT and CDR2 YYEEEE. V trimming: 0 bases; J trimming: 3 bases; junction bases outside the gene matches: 6. The CDR3 DNA is TGTGCCAGCAGCTTGGGAGGCCACAGGGGCTACGAGCAGTACTTC. Translating gives CASSLGGHRGYEQYF.

The CDR3 here is CASSLVGQGTEAFF. CDR3 sequence (DNA): TGCGCCAGCAGCTTGGTAGGTCAGGGCACTGAAGCTTTCTTT. The chain recombines TRBV5-1 with TRBJ1-1, with D tentatively TRBD1 (5 bases). Germline V gene sequence: CDR1 SGHRS, CDR2 YFSETQ. The CDR3 length is 14 residues. V dropped 0 bases and J dropped 4 bases, with 10 bases sitting between them.

In its sample, this clone was seen once. This chain's CDR3 is CASSKNSGGAVDTQYF. In nucleotides, the CDR3 is TGTGCCAGCAGCAAAAATAGCGGGGGGGCCGTAGATACGCAGTATTTT. The V and J genes are TRBV7-9 and TRBJ2-3, with 11 bases identical to TRBD2. V lost 5 bases to trimming and J lost 5 bases; unmatched junction nucleotides: 9. The CDR3 runs 16 residues. Germline V gene lookup returns CDR1 SEHNR and CDR2 FQNEAQ (reference sequence).

The rearrangement links TRBV5-1 to TRBJ2-5; 11 bases align to TRBD2. The junction had 7 bases not matched to a gene; V was cut back by 2 bases and J by 1 base. Looked up from germline, CDR1 is SGHRS and CDR2 is YFSETQ. This CDR3 has 17 amino acids. CDR3 coding DNA: TGCGCCAGCAGCTTATGGGTAGCGGGGGGGCGCCAAGAGACCCAGTACTTC. Its translation: CASSLWVAGGRQETQYF. The entire variable domain, with the rest obtained from reference TRBV5-1 and TRBJ2-5, is as follows: KAGVTQTPRYLIKTRGQQVTLSCSPISGHRSVSWYQQTPGQGLQFLFEYFSETQRNKGNFPGRFSGRQFSNSRSEMNVSTLELGDSALYLCASSLWVAGGRQETQYFGPGTRLLVL.

This clone was counted a single time. The gene calls are TRBV10-3 and TRBJ1-6; 10 nucleotides agree with TRBD1. Germline V CDR1 and CDR2: ENHRY, SYGVKD. This CDR3 has 13 amino acids. The V gene end was trimmed by 9 bases and the J gene end by 7 bases; junction bases not matched to a gene: 3. CDR3 DNA sequence: TGTGCCATTACGGGACAGGGGAATTCACCCCTCCACTTT. Protein sequence: CAITGQGNSPLHF.

The gene calls are TRBV7-2 and TRBJ2-1; 7 bases fit TRBD1. CDR1 and CDR2 from the germline V gene are SGHTA and FQGNSA. The V gene end was trimmed by 10 bases and the J gene end by 5 bases; junction bases not matched to a gene: 8. This CDR3 has 13 residues. Here the CDR3 DNA reads TGTGCCACCGCTACAGGGGTGGACAATGAGCAGTTCTTC. This translates into CATATGVDNEQFF.

The chain has TRBV9 and TRBJ2-3, with D maybe TRBD2 (6 bases). The V end was cut by 4 bases, the J end by 4 bases, with 19 bases between. This CDR3 is 16 amino acids long. CDR1 and CDR2 from the germline V gene are SGDLS and YYNGEE. CDR3 DNA: TGTGCCAGCAGCTCCCGGGACTTTCTCGGTGCAGATACGCAGTATTTT. Translating it yields CASSSRDFLGADTQYF.

V is TRBV11-3 and J is TRBJ2-1; the match to TRBD1 covers 8 bases. The CDR3 is 13 amino acids. CDR1 SGHNT and CDR2 YENEEA come from the germline V gene. V shed 5 bases, J shed 6 bases, and the junction held 3 bases outside the gene matches. The CDR3 DNA is TGTGCCAGCAGCGTCACAGGGGGCAATGAGCAGTTCTTC. Protein: CASSVTGGNEQFF.

The rearrangement joins TRBV5-1 to TRBJ1-2, with D possibly matching TRBD1 (6 bases). The CDR3 covers 15 residues. Looked up from germline, CDR1 is SGHRS and CDR2 is YFSETQ. V shed 0 bases and J shed 0 bases, with 9 bases lying between them. The CDR3 loop is CASSLDRVANYGYTF. In DNA form, the CDR3 reads TGCGCCAGCAGCTTGGACAGGGTGGCTAACTATGGCTACACCTTC.

This clone was counted a few times. The rearrangement joins TRBV24-1 to TRBJ1-5, with D unclear. The V gene's germline CDR1 is KGHDR and CDR2 SFDVKD. The germline V and J ends were trimmed by 9 bases and 4 bases, with 12 bases remaining between them. The CDR3 extends over 13 amino acids. CDR3 residues: CATSNGRNQPQHF. CDR3 bases: TGTGCCACCTCGAATGGGCGAAATCAGCCCCAGCATTTT.

The chain employs TRBV7-8 and TRBJ1-4, with TRBD1 matching over 7 bases. The CDR3 is 18 residues long. The germline V gene has CDR1 SGHVS and CDR2 FQNEAQ. J lost 3 bases, V lost 5 bases, and 15 bases had no gene match. The CDR3 DNA reads TGTGCCAGCAGCCCAGGGACAGCCCAGCTTATCGCTAATGAAAAACTGTTTTTT. Amino acid sequence: CASSPGTAQLIANEKLFF.

The table lists this clone with a few counts. J is TRBJ2-2 and V is TRBV5-4, with TRBD2 matching over 13 bases. The CDR3 contains 18 residues. J lost 4 bases, V lost 4 bases, and 10 bases had no gene match. In germline, CDR1 is SGHNT, CDR2 YYREEE (reference sequence). CDR3 nucleotides: TGTGCCAGCAGCGGCGGGACTAGCGGGGTCGGTAGCACCGGGGAGCTGTTTTTT. Translated: CASSGGTSGVGSTGELFF.

The chain joins TRBV7-9 to TRBJ2-1; D is perhaps TRBD1 (7 bases). The CDR3 totals 14 residues. The V and J ends lost 6 bases and 8 bases respectively, with 17 bases between them. Germline V gene lookup returns CDR1 SEHNR and CDR2 FQNEAQ (reference sequence). The CDR3 coding sequence is TGTGCCAGCAGTCCCCAGGGGGGCATTGATGAGCAGTTCTTC. The encoded protein is CASSPQGGIDEQFF.

This clone was observed once. This rearrangement joins TRBV19 to TRBJ1-2; perhaps TRBD1 as D (6 bases). This CDR3 contains 12 residues. Trimming pared 5 bases from V and 8 bases from J, leaving 12 bases between. Germline values: CDR1 LNHDA, CDR2 SQIVND (reference sequence). The CDR3 sequence is CASSSQGGGYTF. The CDR3 bases are TGTGCCAGTAGTTCACAGGGTGGCGGCTACACCTTC.

This clone appeared a single time. The chain links TRBV10-3 to TRBJ2-5; 7 bases agree with TRBD2. J was trimmed by 5 bases and V by 3 bases; bases with no gene match: 6. The length of the CDR3 is 14 residues. Germline assignment: CDR1 ENHRY and CDR2 SYGVKD. CDR3 in amino acids: CAISDAKLAETQYF. The CDR3 DNA sequence: TGTGCCATCAGTGATGCAAAACTAGCGGAGACCCAGTACTTC.

The chain joins TRBV18 to TRBJ2-3, with D possibly TRBD2 on 6 matching bases. Between the trimmed V and J ends, which lost 2 bases and 0 bases, there was a span of 9 bases. The CDR3 contains 15 residues. The germline V gene has CDR1 KGHSH and CDR2 LQKENI. The CDR3: CASSPGGTSTDTQYF. In DNA form, the CDR3 reads TGTGCCAGCTCACCAGGGGGGACTAGCACAGATACGCAGTATTTT.

The chain is built from TRBV4-2 and TRBJ2-5; 10 nucleotides line up with TRBD2. Trimming at V came to 1 base and at J to 5 bases, leaving 10 bases not matched to a gene. The germline V gene encodes CDR1 LGHNA and CDR2 YNFKEQ. The CDR3 length is 17 residues. CDR3 DNA: TGTGCCAGCAGCCAAGGGCCTAGCGGGGGTGCCCGGGAGACCCAGTACTTC. Its protein product is CASSQGPSGGARETQYF.

This clone occurred a few times. The rearrangement uses TRBV28 and TRBJ2-3, with TRBD2 matching 14 bases. In germline, CDR1 is MDHEN, CDR2 SYDVKM. There are 17 residues in the CDR3. With 5 bases clipped from V and 8 bases from J, the junction kept 12 bases outside the gene matches. CDR3 nucleotide sequence: TGTGCCAGCAGTCCAGGGACTAGCGGGGGCCTCCAGGGTACGCAGTATTTT. Translating it yields CASSPGTSGGLQGTQYF.

V usage is TRBV11-3 and J usage is TRBJ2-7; D may be TRBD1 (5 bases). This CDR3 comprises 13 residues. Looked up from germline, CDR1 is SGHNT and CDR2 is YENEEA. The V gene lost 6 bases and the J gene lost 0 bases, with 9 bases spanning the gap. This chain's CDR3 is CASSPDNSYEQYF. Here the CDR3 DNA reads TGTGCCAGCAGTCCGGACAACTCCTACGAGCAGTACTTC.

V is TRBV14 and J is TRBJ2-5, with 13 bases lining up with TRBD2. J was trimmed by 0 bases and V by 4 bases; bases with no gene match: 8. CDR3 length equals 18 residues. Germline-derived CDR1 and CDR2 are SGHDN and FVKESK. The CDR3 DNA reads TGTGCCAGCAGCCCGACTAGCGGGGGGACCGGGTACCAAGAGACCCAGTACTTC. This translates into CASSPTSGGTGYQETQYF. The whole variable domain, filled in from reference TRBV14 and TRBJ2-5, reads EAGVTQFPSHSVIEKGQTVTLRCDPISGHDNLYWYRRVMGKEIKFLLHFVKESKQDESGMPNNRFLAERTGGTYSTLKVQPAELEDSGVYFCASSPTSGGTGYQETQYFGPGTRLLVL.

This clone was observed a handful of times. V usage is TRBV6-6 and J usage is TRBJ2-7; 7 bases map to TRBD1. Per germline, CDR1 MNHNY and CDR2 SVGAGI (reference sequence). J lost 2 bases, V lost 4 bases, and 5 bases had no gene match. The CDR3 is 14 amino acids. The CDR3 DNA sequence: TGTGCCAGCAGTTTTACAGGGGCCACCTACGAGCAGTACTTC. It encodes CASSFTGATYEQYF.

This clone has only a few counts. V and J are TRBV3-1 (or the pseudogene TRBV3-2) and TRBJ2-5, with TRBD2 matching over 14 bases. This CDR3 has 17 residues. CDR1 is LGHDT and CDR2 is YNNKEL in the germline V gene (reference sequence). V lost 2 bases to trimming and J lost 1 base; unmatched junction nucleotides: 3. The CDR3 reads CASSQTGTSGGQETQYF. The DNA of the CDR3 is TGTGCCAGCAGCCAAACCGGGACTAGCGGGGGCCAAGAGACCCAGTACTTC.

The chain joins TRBV25-1 to TRBJ1-1; no firm D call. The CDR3 runs to 12 residues. Germline CDR1 is MGHDK and CDR2 is SYGVNS. The V end lost 9 bases, the J end lost 3 bases, and 11 bases lay between the germline ends. The CDR3 DNA reads TGTGCCAGTACCGGCGGTTACACTGAAGCTTTCTTT. Translated, it gives CASTGGYTEAFF. Supplemented by reference TRBV25-1 and TRBJ1-1, the full variable domain reads EADIYQTPRYLVIGTGKKITLECSQTMGHDKMYWYQQDPGMELHLIHYSYGVNSTEKGDLSSESTVSRIRTEHFPLTLESARPSHTSQYLCASTGGYTEAFFGQGTRLTVV.

V gene TRBV4-1 combines with J gene TRBJ1-1, with TRBD1 matching 7 bases. There are 16 residues in the CDR3. Germline V gives CDR1 MGHRA, CDR2 YSYEKL. V lost 0 bases and J lost 5; bases outside the gene matches: 9. CDR3 region: CASSQDPVTGRTEAFF. CDR3 nucleotides: TGCGCCAGCAGCCAAGACCCCGTGACAGGGCGGACTGAAGCTTTCTTT.

J is TRBJ2-1 and V is TRBV19; D perhaps matches TRBD1 (6 bases). The CDR3 has 16 residues. V was clipped by 0 bases and J by 5 bases, with 14 bases between them. Looked up from germline, CDR1 is LNHDA and CDR2 is SQIVND (reference sequence). In DNA, the CDR3 is TGTGCCAGTAGTATAGACCCATGGGACACAAACAATGAGCAGTTCTTC. Its protein product is CASSIDPWDTNNEQFF.